This T cell receptor beta chain stems from a study of technical replicates of blood from a handful of donors. The V and J ends lost 6 bases and 5 bases, in that order; junction bases with no gene match: 8. Germline-derived CDR1 and CDR2 are SQVTM and ANQGSEA. There are 13 residues in the CDR3. This table comes from immunoSEQ multiplex PCR, and its TCRdb copy is limited to in-frame clones, with some not included. Of some 82,000 clones in the sample, almost 98% were seen once. The chain combines TRBV29-1 with TRBJ2-5; the match to TRBD1 covers 8 bases. The clonotype originates from a human donor in good health. The sample was T cells isolated from PBMCs. Here the CDR3 DNA reads TGCAGCGTCCGGACAGGGTCTTGGGAGACCCAGTACTTC. The encoded protein is CSVRTGSWETQYF.